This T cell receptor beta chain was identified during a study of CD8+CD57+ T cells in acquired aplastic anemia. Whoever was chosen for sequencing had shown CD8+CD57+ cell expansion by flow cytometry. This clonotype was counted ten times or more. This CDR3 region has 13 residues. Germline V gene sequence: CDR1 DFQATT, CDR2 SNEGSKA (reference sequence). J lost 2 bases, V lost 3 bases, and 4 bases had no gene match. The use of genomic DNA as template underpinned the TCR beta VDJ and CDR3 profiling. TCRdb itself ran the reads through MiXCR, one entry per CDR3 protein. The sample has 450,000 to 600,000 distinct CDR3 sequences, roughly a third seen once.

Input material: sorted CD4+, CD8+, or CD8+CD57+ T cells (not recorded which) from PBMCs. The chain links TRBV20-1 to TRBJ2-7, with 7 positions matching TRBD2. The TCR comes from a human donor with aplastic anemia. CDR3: CSARASGPYEQYF. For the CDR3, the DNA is TGCAGTGCTAGGGCTAGCGGACCCTACGAGCAGTACTTC.